This TCR beta chain emerged from a study of radiation and T cells in renal cell carcinoma. Study-level findings and limits: Top 100 clonotypes averaged approximately 50% in irradiated versus about 40% in nephrectomy-only tumors. Dominant CDR3 motifs occupied more repertoire in irradiated than control tumors.

The treatment: 15 Gy SBRT to primary tumor, nephrectomy 4 weeks later. Nephrectomy followed 15 Gy stereotactic body radiation by 4 weeks. The tumor was a clear cell renal cell carcinoma. CDR3 length: 12 residues. CDR1 and CDR2 from the germline V gene are MNHNS and SASEGT. V lost 8 bases, J lost 8 bases, and 15 bases lay in between. About this clone itself: The antigen is unknown.

Repertoires were generated with immunoSEQ multiplex PCR, while TCRdb's copy carries only in-frame clones and drops some. The data show around 16,000 clones, approximately 51% seen once. The sequence was obtained from an older woman with renal cell carcinoma. The sequencing used tumor tissue, collected from a patient whose treatment included radiotherapy and nephrectomy. The genes are TRBV6-1 and TRBJ1-2, with a weak D call TRBD1 (5 bases). CDR3 residues: CASRGRVGGYTF. Written as DNA, the CDR3 is TGTGCCAGCCGTGGCAGGGTGGGCGGCTACACCTTC.